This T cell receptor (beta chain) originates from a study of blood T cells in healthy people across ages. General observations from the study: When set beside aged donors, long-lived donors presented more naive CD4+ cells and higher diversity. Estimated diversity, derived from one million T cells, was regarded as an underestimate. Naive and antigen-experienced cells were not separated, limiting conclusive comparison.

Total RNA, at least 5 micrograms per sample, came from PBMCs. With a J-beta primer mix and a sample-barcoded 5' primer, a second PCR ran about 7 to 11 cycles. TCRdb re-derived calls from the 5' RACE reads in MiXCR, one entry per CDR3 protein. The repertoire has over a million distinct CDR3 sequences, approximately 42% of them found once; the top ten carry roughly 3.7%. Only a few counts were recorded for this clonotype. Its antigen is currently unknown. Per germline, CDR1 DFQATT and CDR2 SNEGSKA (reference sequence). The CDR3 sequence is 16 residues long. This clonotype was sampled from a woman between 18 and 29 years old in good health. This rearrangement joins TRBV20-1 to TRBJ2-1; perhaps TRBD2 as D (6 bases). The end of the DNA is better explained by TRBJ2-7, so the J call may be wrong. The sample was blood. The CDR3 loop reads CSARDGGISSYNEQYF. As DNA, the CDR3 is TGCAGTGCTAGAGACGGCGGGATCAGCTCCTACAATGAGCAGTACTTC.